This record covers a single T cell receptor beta chain. The data belong to a study of blood T cell repertoires in COVID-19. About the research overall: Samples of COVID-19 (acute and convalescent) were obtained from the United States, Italy and Spain. PBMCs, B-cell-depleted T cells, or T cells provided the cDNA or gDNA that made up the material.

Between the trimmed V and J ends, which lost 0 bases and 5 bases, there was a span of 16 bases. The CDR3 has 16 residues. In germline, CDR1 is MGHRA, CDR2 YSYEKL. In the authors' workflow: For nucleated cells, counts were estimated from reference gene primer amplification. TCRdb keeps only in-frame clones here, not all; method: immunoSEQ multiplex PCR. V, J and clone size were drawn from that table, and D and trimming were deduced from the DNA. The top ten clones hold about 4.3% of a sample with about 440,000 clones, around 88% of them seen once. The clonotype comes from a woman younger than 45 with acute or convalescent COVID-19. The V gene is TRBV4-1, the J gene TRBJ2-5; maybe TRBD2 (5 bases). Sequenced material: peripheral blood. This chain's CDR3 is CASSQDGQMRVETQYF. Written as DNA, the CDR3 is TGCGCCAGCAGCCAAGATGGGCAAATGAGGGTGGAGACCCAGTACTTC.